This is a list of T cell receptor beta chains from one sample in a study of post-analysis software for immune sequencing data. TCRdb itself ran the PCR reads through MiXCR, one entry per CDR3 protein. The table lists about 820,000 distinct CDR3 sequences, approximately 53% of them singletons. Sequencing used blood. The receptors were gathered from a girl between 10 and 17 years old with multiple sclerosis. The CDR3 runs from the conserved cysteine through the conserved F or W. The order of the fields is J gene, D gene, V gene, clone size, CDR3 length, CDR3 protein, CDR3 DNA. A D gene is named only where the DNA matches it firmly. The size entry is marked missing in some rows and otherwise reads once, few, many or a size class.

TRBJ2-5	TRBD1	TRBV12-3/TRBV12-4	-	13	CASSLTGDGTQYF	TGTGCCAGCAGTTTAACAGGGGATGGGACCCAGTACTTC
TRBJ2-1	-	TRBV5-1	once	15	CASSYRAVSYNEQFF	TGCGCCAGCAGCTACCGGGCGGTTTCCTACAATGAGCAGTTCTTC
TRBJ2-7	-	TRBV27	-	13	CASSIHDSYEQYF	TGTGCCAGCAGTATACATGACAGCTACGAGCAGTACTTC
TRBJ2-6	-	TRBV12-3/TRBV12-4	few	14	CASSPISGANVLTF	TGTGCCAGCAGTCCCATCTCTGGGGCCAACGTCCTGACTTTC
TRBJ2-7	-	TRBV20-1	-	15	CSARDVEGATYEQYF	TGCAGTGCTAGAGATGTGGAGGGGGCAACCTACGAGCAGTACTTC
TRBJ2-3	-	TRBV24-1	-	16	CATSDSWGKDTDTQYF	TGTGCCACCAGTGATTCCTGGGGAAAAGACACAGATACGCAGTATTTT
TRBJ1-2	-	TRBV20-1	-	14	CSARKGDGRLGYTF	TGCAGTGCTAGAAAAGGGGACGGACGTCTGGGCTACACCTTC
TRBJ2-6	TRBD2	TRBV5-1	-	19	CASSLVPSGGTSGANVLTF	TGCGCCAGCAGCTTGGTCCCTAGCGGGGGCACCTCTGGGGCCAACGTCCTGACTTTC
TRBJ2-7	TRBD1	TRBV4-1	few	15	CASSQPDRGLYEQYF	TGCGCCAGCAGCCAACCGGACAGGGGGCTTTACGAGCAGTACTTC
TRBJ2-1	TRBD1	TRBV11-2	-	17	CASSLEGRDSYYNEQFF	TGTGCCAGCAGCCTCGAGGGACGGGACAGCTACTACAATGAGCAGTTCTTC
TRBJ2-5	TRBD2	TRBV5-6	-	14	CASSDGLAEETQYF	TGTGCCAGCAGCGACGGACTAGCGGAAGAGACCCAGTACTTC
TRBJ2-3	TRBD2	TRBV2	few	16	CASSPLAGGSNVAQYF	TGTGCCAGCAGCCCTCTAGCGGGAGGGTCTAACGTTGCGCAGTATTTT
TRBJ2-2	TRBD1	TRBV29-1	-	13	CSTGTGDTGELFF	TGCAGTACCGGGACAGGGGACACCGGGGAGCTGTTTTTT
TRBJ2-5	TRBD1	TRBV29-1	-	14	CSGEDRVRRGTQYF	TGCAGCGGGGAAGACAGGGTCCGGCGTGGGACCCAGTACTTC
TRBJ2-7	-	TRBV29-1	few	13	CSVVSGRSYEQYF	TGCAGCGTTGTCTCCGGACGCTCCTACGAGCAGTACTTC
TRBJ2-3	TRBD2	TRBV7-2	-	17	CASSLVERGGGTDTQYF	TGTGCCAGCAGCTTAGTTGAGCGGGGGGGAGGAACAGATACGCAGTATTTT
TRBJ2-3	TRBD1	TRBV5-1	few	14	CASADRERADTQYF	TGCGCCAGCGCGGACAGGGAACGCGCAGATACGCAGTATTTT
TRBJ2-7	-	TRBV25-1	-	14	CASSQIGVYHEQYF	TGTGCCAGCAGCCAAATTGGGGTCTACCACGAGCAGTACTTC
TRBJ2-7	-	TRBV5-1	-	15	CASSLEAGPGYEQYF	TGCGCCAGCAGCTTGGAGGCAGGGCCGGGCTACGAGCAGTACTTC
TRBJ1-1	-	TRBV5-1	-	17	CASSLAGQILWDTEAFF	TGCGCCAGCAGCTTGGCAGGACAGATACTTTGGGACACTGAAGCTTTCTTT
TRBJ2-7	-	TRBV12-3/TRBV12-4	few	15	CASSQYSGLPYEQYF	TGTGCCAGCAGTCAGTACTCAGGGCTACCCTACGAGCAGTACTTC
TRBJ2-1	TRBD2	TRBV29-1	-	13	CSVEEGRLAAQFF	TGCAGCGTTGAAGAGGGGCGACTAGCGGCCCAGTTCTTC
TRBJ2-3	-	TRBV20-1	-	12	CSAGKTLDTQYF	TGCAGTGCTGGAAAGACTCTTGATACGCAGTATTTT
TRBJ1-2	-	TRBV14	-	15	CASSQVGQGYYGYTF	TGTGCCAGCAGCCAAGTGGGCCAGGGCTACTATGGCTACACCTTC
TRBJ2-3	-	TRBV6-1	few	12	CASSEWSDTQYF	TGTGCCAGCAGTGAATGGTCAGATACGCAGTATTTT
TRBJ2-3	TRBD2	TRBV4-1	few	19	CASSQEGPPGGGAPDTQYF	TGCGCCAGCAGCCAGGAGGGACCCCCAGGCGGGGGGGCCCCAGATACGCAGTATTTT
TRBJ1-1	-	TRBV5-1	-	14	CASSPEQGILEAFF	TGCGCCAGCAGCCCCGAACAGGGCATCCTTGAAGCTTTCTTT
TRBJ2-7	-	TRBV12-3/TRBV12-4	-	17	CASSGYRGGPSSYEQYF	TGTGCCAGCAGTGGATACCGAGGGGGTCCTAGCTCCTACGAGCAGTACTTC
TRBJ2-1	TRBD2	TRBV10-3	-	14	CAISGTSENNEQFF	TGTGCCATCAGTGGGACTAGCGAAAACAATGAGCAGTTCTTC
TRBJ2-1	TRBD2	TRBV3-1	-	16	CASSLRRAGEYNEQFF	TGTGCCAGCAGCCTCCGGAGAGCGGGGGAGTACAATGAGCAGTTCTTC
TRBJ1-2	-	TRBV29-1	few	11	CSVEEAYGYTF	TGCAGCGTTGAAGAGGCCTATGGCTACACCTTC
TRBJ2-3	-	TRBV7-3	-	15	CASSPTLGRTDTQYF	TGTGCCAGCAGCCCTACCTTGGGCAGGACAGATACGCAGTATTTT
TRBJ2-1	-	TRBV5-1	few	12	CASSPARNEQFF	TGTGCCAGCAGTCCCGCGAGGAATGAGCAGTTCTTC
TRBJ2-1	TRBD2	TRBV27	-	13	CASSLRGAREQFF	TGTGCCAGCAGTTTGCGGGGGGCGAGGGAGCAGTTCTTC
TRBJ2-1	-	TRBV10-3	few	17	CAIGGAVTDRTYNEQFF	TGTGCCATCGGCGGTGCGGTCACCGATCGAACCTACAATGAGCAGTTCTTC
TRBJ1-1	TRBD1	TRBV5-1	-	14	CASSWFQGAEEAFF	TGCGCCAGCAGCTGGTTTCAGGGGGCCGAGGAAGCTTTCTTT
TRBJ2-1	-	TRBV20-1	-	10	CSALKGEQFF	TGCAGTGCCCTGAAAGGGGAGCAGTTCTTC
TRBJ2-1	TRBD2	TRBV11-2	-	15	CASSSGLAGLDEQFF	TGTGCCAGCAGCTCAGGACTAGCGGGATTGGATGAGCAGTTCTTC
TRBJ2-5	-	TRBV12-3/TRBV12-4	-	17	CASSLGGGGYPRATQYF	TGTGCCAGCAGTTTAGGGGGAGGCGGGTACCCCAGGGCGACCCAGTACTTC
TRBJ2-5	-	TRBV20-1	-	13	CSALRTAMETQYF	TGCAGTGCTTTGCGGACGGCCATGGAGACCCAGTACTTC
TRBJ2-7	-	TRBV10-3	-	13	CAISEPLSYEQYF	TGTGCCATCAGTGAGCCGCTTTCCTACGAGCAGTACTTC
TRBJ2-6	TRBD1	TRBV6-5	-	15	CASSNRGPGANVLTF	TGTGCCAGCAGTAACAGGGGGCCTGGGGCCAACGTCCTGACTTTC
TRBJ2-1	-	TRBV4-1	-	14	CASSQVLVSNEQFF	TGCGCCAGCAGCCAAGTGCTGGTCAGCAATGAGCAGTTCTTC
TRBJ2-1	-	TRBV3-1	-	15	CASSQDPRGRNEQFF	TGTGCCAGCAGCCAAGATCCGCGGGGGCGGAATGAGCAGTTCTTC
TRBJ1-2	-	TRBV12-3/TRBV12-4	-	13	CASNQQGRDGYTF	TGTGCCAGCAACCAACAGGGTAGGGATGGCTACACCTTC
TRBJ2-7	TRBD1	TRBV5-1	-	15	CASSFSGGIPYEQYF	TGCGCCAGCAGCTTTTCAGGGGGAATACCCTACGAGCAGTACTTC
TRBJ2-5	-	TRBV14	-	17	CASSQGRLSPEVETQYF	TGTGCCAGCAGCCAGGGCCGTCTAAGTCCCGAAGTGGAGACCCAGTACTTC
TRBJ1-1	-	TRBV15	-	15	CATSSGGSLNTEAFF	TGTGCCACCAGCAGCGGGGGATCCCTGAACACTGAAGCTTTCTTT
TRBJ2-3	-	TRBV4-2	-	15	CASSQGPEPTDTQYF	TGTGCCAGCAGCCAAGGGCCCGAACCCACAGATACGCAGTATTTT
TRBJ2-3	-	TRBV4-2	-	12	CASSQDRRRQYF	TGTGCCAGCAGCCAAGATCGTAGGAGGCAGTATTTT
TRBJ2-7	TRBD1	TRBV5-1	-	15	CASSLQGTGSYEQYF	TGCGCCAGCAGCTTGCAGGGGACAGGATCCTACGAGCAGTACTTC
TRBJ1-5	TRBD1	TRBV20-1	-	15	CSAQRDRGSNQPQHF	TGCAGTGCCCAGCGGGACAGGGGAAGCAATCAGCCCCAGCATTTT
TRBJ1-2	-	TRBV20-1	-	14	CSAQSLMTNYGYTF	TGCAGTGCCCAGTCTCTGATGACTAACTATGGCTACACCTTC